This TCR beta chain was found in a study of blood T cells in healthy people across ages. General study findings and limits: Long-lived and aged donors differed, with more naive CD4+ cells and higher diversity in the long-lived. Measured against age, TCR beta diversity per million T cells decreased in a roughly linear manner.

A second PCR, run for about 7 to 11 cycles, used a sample-barcoded 5' primer plus a J-beta primer mix. TCRdb ran MiXCR on the 5' RACE reads and lists one entry per CDR3 protein. The repertoire holds about 970,000 distinct CDR3 sequences, roughly 50% seen once, with about 22% in the top ten. Germline CDR1 is LGHNA and CDR2 is YSLEER. V was pared by 2 bases and J by 8 bases, with 12 bases between. The CDR3 runs to 13 residues. Donation came from healthy Caucasian individuals in Russia who were aged roughly 6 to 95. A word on this clonotype: Its matching antigen is unknown.

Specimen: blood. The TCR was taken from a woman between 55 and 75 years old in good health. The chain has TRBV4-3 and TRBJ1-2; the D gene is possibly TRBD1 (6 bases). The CDR3, as DNA: TGCGCCAGCAGCCAACACAGGGACCGGGGCTACACCTTC. Protein sequence: CASSQHRDRGYTF.